These 3 T cell receptor beta chains were all obtained from the same sample, sequenced in a study of T cells in women clearing cervical HPV infection. Data came from immunoSEQ multiplex PCR; TCRdb stores just in-frame clones and leaves some out. The table lists roughly 28,000 clones, with around 2.8% in the top ten. The sequenced sample consisted of blood buffy coat. The receptors were gathered from a woman aged 18 to 75 with a cervical HPV16 infection that either progressed to CIN3+ or cleared (not recorded which).

Concerning this clone: The CDR3 end is not reached by the read, which stops 3 residues before it; the germline J gene fills it in. The chain combines TRBV2 with TRBJ1-4, with D tentatively TRBD1 (5 bases). Looked up from germline, CDR1 is SNHLY and CDR2 is FYNNEI. The V end lost 10 bases, the J end lost 5 bases, and 14 bases lay between the germline ends. This CDR3 is 13 amino acids long. Incomplete CDR3 DNA: TGTGCCACAGGATACGGACACAATGAAAAA. It specifies CATGYGHNEK. The whole CDR3 sequence is CATGYGHNEKLFF.

Notes on this clone: The read terminates 3 residues before the CDR3 end, so the remaining end is supplied by the germline J gene. The chain joins TRBV7-9 to TRBJ2-3; D gene uncertain. With 7 bases removed from V and 1 base from J, the gap between germline ends came to 6 bases. CDR1 is SEHNR, CDR2 FQNEAQ, per germline (reference sequence). The CDR3 sequence is 12 residues long. Incomplete CDR3 DNA: TGTGCCAGCACCTCAGGCACAGATACG. It encodes CASTSGTDT. The CDR3 as a whole reads CASTSGTDTQYF.

Turning to this clone: The read terminates 3 residues before the CDR3 end, so the remaining end is supplied by the germline J gene. This sequence joins TRBV19 and TRBJ1-4, with 8 bases fitting TRBD1. J gave up 3 bases and V 3 bases, and 3 bases lay outside the gene matches. CDR1 LNHDA and CDR2 SQIVND come from the germline V gene (reference sequence). The CDR3 spans 15 residues. The CDR3 is CASSIRGQANEKLFF. The sequenced CDR3 bases are TGTGCCAGTAGTATCAGGGGACAGGCTAATGAAAAA.